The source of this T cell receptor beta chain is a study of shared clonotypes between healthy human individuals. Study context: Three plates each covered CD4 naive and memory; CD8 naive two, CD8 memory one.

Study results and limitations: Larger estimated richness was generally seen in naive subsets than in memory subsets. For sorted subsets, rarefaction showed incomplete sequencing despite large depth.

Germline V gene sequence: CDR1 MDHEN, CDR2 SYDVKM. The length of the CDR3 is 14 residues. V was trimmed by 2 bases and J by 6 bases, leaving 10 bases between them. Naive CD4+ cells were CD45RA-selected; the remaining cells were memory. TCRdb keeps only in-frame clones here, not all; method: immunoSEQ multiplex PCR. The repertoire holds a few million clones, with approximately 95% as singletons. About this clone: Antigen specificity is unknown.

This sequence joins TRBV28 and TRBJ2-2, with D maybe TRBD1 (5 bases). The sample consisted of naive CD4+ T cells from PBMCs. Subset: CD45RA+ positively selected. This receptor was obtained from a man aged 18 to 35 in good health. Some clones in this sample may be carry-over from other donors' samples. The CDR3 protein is CASSLGAGPGELFF. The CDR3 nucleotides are TGTGCCAGCAGTTTAGGGGCAGGGCCCGGGGAGCTGTTTTTT.